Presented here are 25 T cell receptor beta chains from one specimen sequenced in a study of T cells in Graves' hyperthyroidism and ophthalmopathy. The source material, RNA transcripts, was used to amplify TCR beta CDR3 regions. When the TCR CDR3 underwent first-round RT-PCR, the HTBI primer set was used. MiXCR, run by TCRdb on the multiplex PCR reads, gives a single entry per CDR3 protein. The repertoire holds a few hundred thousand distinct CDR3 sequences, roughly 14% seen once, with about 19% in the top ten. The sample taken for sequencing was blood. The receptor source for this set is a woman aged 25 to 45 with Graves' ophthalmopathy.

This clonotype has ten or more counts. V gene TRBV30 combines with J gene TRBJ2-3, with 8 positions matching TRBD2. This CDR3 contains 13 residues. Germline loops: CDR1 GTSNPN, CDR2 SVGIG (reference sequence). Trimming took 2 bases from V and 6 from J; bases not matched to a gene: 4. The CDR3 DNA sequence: TGTGCCTGGAGTAGGGTAGCGGGGGATACGCAGTATTTT. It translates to CAWSRVAGDTQYF.

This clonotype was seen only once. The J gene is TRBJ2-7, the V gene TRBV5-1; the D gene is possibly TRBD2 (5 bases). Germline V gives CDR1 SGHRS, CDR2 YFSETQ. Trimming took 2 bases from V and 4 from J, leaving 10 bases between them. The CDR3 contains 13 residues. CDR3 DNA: TGCGCCAGCAGCTTTCCGGGGATATACGAGCAGTACTTC. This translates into CASSFPGIYEQYF. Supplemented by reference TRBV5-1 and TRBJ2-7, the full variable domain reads KAGVTQTPRYLIKTRGQQVTLSCSPISGHRSVSWYQQTPGQGLQFLFEYFSETQRNKGNFPGRFSGRQFSNSRSEMNVSTLELGDSALYLCASSFPGIYEQYFGPGTRLTVT.

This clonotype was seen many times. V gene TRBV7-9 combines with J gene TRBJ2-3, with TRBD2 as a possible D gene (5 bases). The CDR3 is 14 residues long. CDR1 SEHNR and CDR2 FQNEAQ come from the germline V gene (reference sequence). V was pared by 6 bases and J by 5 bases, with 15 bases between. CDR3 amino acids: CASRQLGEGDTQYF. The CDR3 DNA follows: TGTGCCAGCAGGCAACTTGGCGAGGGAGATACGCAGTATTTT.

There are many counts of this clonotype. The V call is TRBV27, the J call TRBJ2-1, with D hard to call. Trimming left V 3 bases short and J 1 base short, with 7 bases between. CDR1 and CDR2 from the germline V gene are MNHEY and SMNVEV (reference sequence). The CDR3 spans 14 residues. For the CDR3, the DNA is TGTGCCAGCAGTTTTTCAGTTTCCTACAATGAGCAGTTCTTC. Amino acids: CASSFSVSYNEQFF.

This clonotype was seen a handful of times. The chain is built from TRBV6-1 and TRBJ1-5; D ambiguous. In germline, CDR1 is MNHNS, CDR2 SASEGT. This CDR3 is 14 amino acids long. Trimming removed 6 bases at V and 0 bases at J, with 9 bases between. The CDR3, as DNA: TGTGCCAGCAGAAGTAGTAATAGCAATCAGCCCCAGCATTTT. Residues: CASRSSNSNQPQHF.

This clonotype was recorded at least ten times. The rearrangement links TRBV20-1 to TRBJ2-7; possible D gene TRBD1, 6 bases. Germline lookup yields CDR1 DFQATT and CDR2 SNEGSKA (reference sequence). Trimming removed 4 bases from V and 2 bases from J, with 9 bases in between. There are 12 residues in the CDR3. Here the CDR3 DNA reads TGCAGTGCTAACAGGGAACCCTACGAGCAGTACTTC. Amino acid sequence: CSANREPYEQYF.

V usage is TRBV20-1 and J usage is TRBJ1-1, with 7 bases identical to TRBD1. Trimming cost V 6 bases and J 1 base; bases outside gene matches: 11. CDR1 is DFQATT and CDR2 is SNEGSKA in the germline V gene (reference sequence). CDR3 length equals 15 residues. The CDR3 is CSAEAQGPENTEAFF. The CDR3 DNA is TGCAGTGCGGAGGCACAGGGGCCGGAGAACACTGAAGCTTTCTTT.

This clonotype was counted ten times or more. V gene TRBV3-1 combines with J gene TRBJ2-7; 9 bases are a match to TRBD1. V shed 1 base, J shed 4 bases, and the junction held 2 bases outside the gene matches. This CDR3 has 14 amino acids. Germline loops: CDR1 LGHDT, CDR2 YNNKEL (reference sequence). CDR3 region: CASSQVGQGYEQYF. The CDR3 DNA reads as TGTGCCAGCAGCCAAGTGGGACAGGGTTACGAGCAGTACTTC.

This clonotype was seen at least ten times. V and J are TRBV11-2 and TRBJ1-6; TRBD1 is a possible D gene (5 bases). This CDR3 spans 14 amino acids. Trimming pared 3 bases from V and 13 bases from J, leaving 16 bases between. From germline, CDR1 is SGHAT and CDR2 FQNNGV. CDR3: CASSFGQDGGPLHF. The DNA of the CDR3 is TGTGCCAGCAGCTTCGGCCAGGATGGGGGGCCCCTCCACTTT.

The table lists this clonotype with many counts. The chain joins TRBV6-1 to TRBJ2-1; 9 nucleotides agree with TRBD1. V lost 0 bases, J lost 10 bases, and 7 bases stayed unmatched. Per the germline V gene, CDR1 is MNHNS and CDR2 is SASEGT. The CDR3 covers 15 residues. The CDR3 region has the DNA TGTGCCAGCAGTGAAGCGGGGGACAGGGTAGGGGAGCAGTTCTTC. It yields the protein CASSEAGDRVGEQFF.

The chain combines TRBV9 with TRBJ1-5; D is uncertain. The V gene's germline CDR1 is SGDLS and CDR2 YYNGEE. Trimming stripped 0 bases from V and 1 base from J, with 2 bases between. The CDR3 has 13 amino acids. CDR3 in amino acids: CASSVASNQPQHF. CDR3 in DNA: TGTGCCAGCAGCGTAGCAAGCAATCAGCCCCAGCATTTT.

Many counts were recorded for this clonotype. This chain's CDR3 is CASSPRAGTTYNEQFF. CDR3 sequence (DNA): TGTGCCAGCAGCCCGAGAGCGGGGACCACTTACAATGAGCAGTTCTTC. This chain links TRBV7-8 with TRBJ2-1; the match to TRBD2 covers 7 bases. Trimming at V came to 5 bases and at J to 4 bases, leaving 11 bases not matched to a gene. CDR1 SGHVS and CDR2 FQNEAQ come from the germline V gene. CDR3 size: 16 residues.

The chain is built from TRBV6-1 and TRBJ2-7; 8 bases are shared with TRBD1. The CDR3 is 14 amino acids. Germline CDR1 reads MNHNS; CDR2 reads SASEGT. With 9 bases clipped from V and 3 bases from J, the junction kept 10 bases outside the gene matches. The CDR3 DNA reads TGTGCCAGATCCAACCGGGACAGGAACTACGAGCAGTACTTC. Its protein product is CARSNRDRNYEQYF.

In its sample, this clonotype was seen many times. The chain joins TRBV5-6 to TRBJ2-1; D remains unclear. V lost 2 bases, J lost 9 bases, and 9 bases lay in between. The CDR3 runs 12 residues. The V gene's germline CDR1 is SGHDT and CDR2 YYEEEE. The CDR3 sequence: CASSFDVTEQFF. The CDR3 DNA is TGTGCCAGCAGCTTCGATGTCACTGAGCAGTTCTTC.

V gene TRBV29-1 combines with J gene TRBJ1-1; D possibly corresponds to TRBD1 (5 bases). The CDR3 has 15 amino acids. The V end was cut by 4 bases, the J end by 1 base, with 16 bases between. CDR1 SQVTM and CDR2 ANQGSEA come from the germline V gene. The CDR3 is CSVVRPGPRNTEAFF. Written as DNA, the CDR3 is TGCAGCGTTGTAAGACCGGGACCCAGGAACACTGAAGCTTTCTTT.

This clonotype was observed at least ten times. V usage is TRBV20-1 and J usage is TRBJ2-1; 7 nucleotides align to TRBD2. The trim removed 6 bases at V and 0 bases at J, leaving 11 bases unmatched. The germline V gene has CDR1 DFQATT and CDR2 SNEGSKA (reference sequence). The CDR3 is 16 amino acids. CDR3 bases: TGCAGTGCCGCCAGCAGGCGGGGGAGCTCCTACAATGAGCAGTTCTTC. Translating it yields CSAASRRGSSYNEQFF.

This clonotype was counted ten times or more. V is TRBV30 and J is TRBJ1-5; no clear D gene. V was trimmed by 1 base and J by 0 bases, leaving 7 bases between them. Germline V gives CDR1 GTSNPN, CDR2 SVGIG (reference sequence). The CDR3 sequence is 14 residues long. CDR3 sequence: CAWSGDLSNQPQHF. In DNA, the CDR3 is TGTGCCTGGAGTGGAGACCTTAGCAATCAGCCCCAGCATTTT.

CDR3 region: CASSLVGLAGGGPDTQYF. CDR3 sequence (DNA): TGTGCCAGCAGCTTGGTGGGACTAGCGGGGGGGGGCCCAGATACGCAGTATTTT. The V and J genes are TRBV5-8 and TRBJ2-3; 16 bases match TRBD2. In germline, CDR1 is SGHTS, CDR2 YDEGEE. V gave up 0 bases and J gave up 4 bases; unmatched junction bases: 5. The CDR3 sequence is 18 residues long.

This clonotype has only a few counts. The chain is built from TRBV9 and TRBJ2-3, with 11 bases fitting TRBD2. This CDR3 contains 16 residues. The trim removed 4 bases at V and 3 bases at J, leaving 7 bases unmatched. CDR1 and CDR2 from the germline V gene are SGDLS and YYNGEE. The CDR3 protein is CASSSTSGVATDTQYF. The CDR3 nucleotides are TGTGCCAGCAGCTCGACTAGCGGGGTAGCTACAGATACGCAGTATTTT.

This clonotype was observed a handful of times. CDR3 in DNA: TGTGCCAGCAGCTTGGGCTCGGGGGGGCAGGTCGATACGCAGTATTTT. It encodes CASSLGSGGQVDTQYF. The rearrangement joins TRBV7-8 to TRBJ2-3, with 8 bases identical to TRBD2. V lost 3 bases to trimming and J lost 6 bases; unmatched junction nucleotides: 11. Per the germline V gene, CDR1 is SGHVS and CDR2 is FQNEAQ. The CDR3 is made up of 16 amino acids.

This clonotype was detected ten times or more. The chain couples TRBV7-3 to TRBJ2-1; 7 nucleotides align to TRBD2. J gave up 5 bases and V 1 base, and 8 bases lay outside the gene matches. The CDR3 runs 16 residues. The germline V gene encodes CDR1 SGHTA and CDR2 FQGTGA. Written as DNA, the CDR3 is TGTGCCAGCAGCTTAATCGCTAGCGGACTTCACAATGAGCAGTTCTTC. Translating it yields CASSLIASGLHNEQFF.

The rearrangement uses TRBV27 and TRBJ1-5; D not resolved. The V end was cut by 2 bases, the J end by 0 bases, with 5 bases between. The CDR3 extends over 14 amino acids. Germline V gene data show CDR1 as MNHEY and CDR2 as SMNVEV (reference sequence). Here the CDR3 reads CASSLVGSNQPQHF. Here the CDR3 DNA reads TGTGCCAGCAGTTTAGTGGGTAGCAATCAGCCCCAGCATTTT.

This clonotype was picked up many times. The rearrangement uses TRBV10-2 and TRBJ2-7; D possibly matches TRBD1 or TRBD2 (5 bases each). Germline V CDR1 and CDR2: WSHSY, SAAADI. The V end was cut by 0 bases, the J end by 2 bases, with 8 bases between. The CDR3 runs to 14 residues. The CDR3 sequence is CASSESGVTYEQYF. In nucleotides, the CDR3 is TGCGCCAGCAGTGAGTCGGGGGTAACCTACGAGCAGTACTTC.

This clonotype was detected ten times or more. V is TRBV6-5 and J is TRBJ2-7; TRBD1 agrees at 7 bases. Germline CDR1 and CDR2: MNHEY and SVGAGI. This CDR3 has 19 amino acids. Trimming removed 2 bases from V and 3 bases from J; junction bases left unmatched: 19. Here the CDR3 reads CASSYANRYPTGSIYEQYF. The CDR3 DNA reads TGTGCCAGCAGTTACGCGAACAGGTATCCGACAGGGTCGATCTACGAGCAGTACTTC.

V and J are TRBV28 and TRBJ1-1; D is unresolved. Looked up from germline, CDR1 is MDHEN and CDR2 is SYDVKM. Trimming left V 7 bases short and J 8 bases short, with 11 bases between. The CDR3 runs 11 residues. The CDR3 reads CASTQNWEAFF. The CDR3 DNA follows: TGTGCCAGCACCCAAAACTGGGAAGCTTTCTTT.